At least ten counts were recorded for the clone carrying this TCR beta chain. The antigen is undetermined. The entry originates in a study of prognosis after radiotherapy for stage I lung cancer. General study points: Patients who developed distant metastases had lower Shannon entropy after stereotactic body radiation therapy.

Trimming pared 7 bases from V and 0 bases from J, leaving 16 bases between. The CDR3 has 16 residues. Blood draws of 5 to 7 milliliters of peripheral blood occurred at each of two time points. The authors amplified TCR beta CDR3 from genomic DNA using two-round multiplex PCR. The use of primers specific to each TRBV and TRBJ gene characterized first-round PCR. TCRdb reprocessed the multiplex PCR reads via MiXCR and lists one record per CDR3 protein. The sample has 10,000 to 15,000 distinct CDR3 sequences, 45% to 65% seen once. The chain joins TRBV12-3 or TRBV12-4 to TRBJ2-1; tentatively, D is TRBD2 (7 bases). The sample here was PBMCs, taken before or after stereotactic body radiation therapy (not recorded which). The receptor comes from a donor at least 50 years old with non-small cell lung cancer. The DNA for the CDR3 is TGTGCCAGCAATGGGGGGGGCAAGAGCTCCTACAATGAGCAGTTCTTC. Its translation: CASNGGGKSSYNEQFF.